This T cell receptor (beta chain) was captured in a study of OX40 agonist ivuxolimab in advanced cancers. This CDR3 spans 15 amino acids. Between the trimmed V and J ends, which lost 0 bases and 6 bases, there was a span of 12 bases. Germline CDR1 and CDR2: MNHEY and SMNVEV (reference sequence). Turning to this clone: No antigen is known for it.

Broader study findings: More expanded clones were seen, on average, in CD8+ T cells than in CD4+.

This table comes from immunoSEQ multiplex PCR, and its TCRdb copy is limited to in-frame clones, with some not included. Of 45,000 to 60,000 clones listed, 83% are singletons. The source is an adult with an advanced solid tumor such as melanoma, head and neck, liver or kidney cancer. The sequencing here drew on CD4+ or CD8+ T cells sorted from blood, taken in a trial of the OX40 agonist ivuxolimab. This chain joins TRBV27 and TRBJ1-5; possible D gene TRBD1, 5 bases. The CDR3 spells CASSLSIGAGQPQHF. The CDR3 DNA reads as TGTGCCAGCAGTTTATCGATCGGGGCTGGTCAGCCCCAGCATTTT.